What follows is one T cell receptor (beta chain) and its context. The data are from a study of chemoradiotherapy in HPV16-positive cancers. The V gene's germline CDR1 is MNHNS and CDR2 SASEGT. The length of the CDR3 is 14 residues. Trimming left V 3 bases short and J 1 base short, with 9 bases between. Repeated repertoire sampling spanned the course of chemoradiotherapy. Assay used: immunoSEQ multiplex PCR; TCRdb lists only in-frame clones, some missing. The repertoire has tens of thousands of clones, about nine tenths of them found once; the top ten carry 3% to 4%. V gene TRBV6-1 combines with J gene TRBJ1-1; a weak D match, TRBD1 (6 bases). The sample here was blood, taken from a patient who underwent chemoradiotherapy. This TCR derives from a human donor with HPV-associated anogenital cancer. The CDR3 DNA follows: TGTGCCAGCAGTGACAGGGGCAAGAACACTGAAGCTTTCTTT. It codes for CASSDRGKNTEAFF.